This passage covers 3 T cell receptor beta chains from one sample sequenced in a study of early T cells in non-severe SARS-CoV-2 infection. TCRdb processed the 5' RACE reads anew with MiXCR; each CDR3 protein has one entry. The sample carries around 53,000 distinct CDR3 sequences, over 7.5% recorded once. Material for sequencing was whole blood. All receptors come from an adult who was a healthcare worker with PCR-confirmed SARS-CoV-2 infection or an uninfected control (not recorded which).

This clonotype was detected a few times. The chain uses TRBV5-6 and TRBJ2-2; perhaps D is TRBD1 or TRBD2 (6 bases each). The CDR3 sequence is 16 residues long. Germline values: CDR1 SGHDT, CDR2 YYEEEE. The V end was cut by 7 bases, the J end by 0 bases, with 16 bases between. The DNA for the CDR3 is TGTGCCAGCTCTCTCCGGGGGCTTACGAACACCGGGGAGCTGTTTTTT. This sequence encodes CASSLRGLTNTGELFF.

This clonotype was observed a handful of times. The chain combines TRBV19 with TRBJ1-2; D may be TRBD1 (5 bases). CDR1 is LNHDA and CDR2 is SQIVND in the germline V gene (reference sequence). V lost 1 base, J lost 4 bases, and 13 bases lay in between. The CDR3 totals 15 residues. The CDR3 reads CASSIAARGIYGYTF. The CDR3 DNA follows: TGTGCCAGTAGTATAGCAGCTCGGGGCATCTATGGCTACACCTTC.

This clonotype was seen only a few times. The J gene is TRBJ2-5, the V gene TRBV6-1, with 7 nucleotides matching TRBD2. CDR1 and CDR2 from the germline V gene are MNHNS and SASEGT. This CDR3 spans 15 amino acids. Losses at the gene ends were 8 bases for V and 4 bases for J; bases not matched to a gene: 13. The CDR3 region is CASAKTSLTRETQYF. CDR3 bases: TGTGCCAGCGCTAAGACTAGCCTAACCCGAGAGACCCAGTACTTC.